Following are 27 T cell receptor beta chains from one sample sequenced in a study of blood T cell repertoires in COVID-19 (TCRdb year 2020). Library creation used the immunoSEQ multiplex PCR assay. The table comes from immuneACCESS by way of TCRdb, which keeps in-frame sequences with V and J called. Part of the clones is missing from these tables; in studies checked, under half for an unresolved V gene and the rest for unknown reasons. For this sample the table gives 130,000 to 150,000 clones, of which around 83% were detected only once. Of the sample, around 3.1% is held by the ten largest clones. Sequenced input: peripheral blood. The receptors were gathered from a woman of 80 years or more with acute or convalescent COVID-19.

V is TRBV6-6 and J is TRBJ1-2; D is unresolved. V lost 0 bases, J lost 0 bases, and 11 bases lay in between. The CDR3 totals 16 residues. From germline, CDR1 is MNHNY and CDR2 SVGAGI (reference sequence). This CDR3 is CASSYSQSTPNYGYTF. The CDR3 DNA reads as TGTGCCAGCAGTTACTCGCAGTCAACCCCTAACTATGGCTACACCTTC.

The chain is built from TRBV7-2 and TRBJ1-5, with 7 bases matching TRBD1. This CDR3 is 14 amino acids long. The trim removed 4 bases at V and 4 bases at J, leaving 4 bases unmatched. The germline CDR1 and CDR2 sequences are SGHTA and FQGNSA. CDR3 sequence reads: CASSSGQLNQPQHF. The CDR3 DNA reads TGTGCCAGCAGCTCGGGACAGTTAAATCAGCCCCAGCATTTT.

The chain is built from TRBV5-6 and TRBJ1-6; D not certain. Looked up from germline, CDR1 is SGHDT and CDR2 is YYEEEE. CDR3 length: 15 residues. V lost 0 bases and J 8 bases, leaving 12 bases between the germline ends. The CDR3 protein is CASSLEPAGDSPLHF. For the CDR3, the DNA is TGTGCCAGCAGCTTGGAACCCGCCGGGGATTCACCCCTCCACTTT.

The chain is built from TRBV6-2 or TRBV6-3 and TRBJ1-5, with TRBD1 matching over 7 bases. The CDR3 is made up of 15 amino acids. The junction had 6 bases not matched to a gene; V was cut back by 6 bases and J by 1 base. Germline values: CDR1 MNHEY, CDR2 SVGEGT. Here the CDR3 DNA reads TGTGCCAGCAGCGGACAGGCACGGAGCAATCAGCCCCAGCATTTT. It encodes CASSGQARSNQPQHF.

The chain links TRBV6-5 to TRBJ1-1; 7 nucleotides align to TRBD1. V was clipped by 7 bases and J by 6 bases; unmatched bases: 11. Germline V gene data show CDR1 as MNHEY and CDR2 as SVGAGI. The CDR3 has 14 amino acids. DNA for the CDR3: TGTGCCAGCAATCGAGGGGGCGGGCGTCCTGAAGCTTTCTTT. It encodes CASNRGGGRPEAFF.

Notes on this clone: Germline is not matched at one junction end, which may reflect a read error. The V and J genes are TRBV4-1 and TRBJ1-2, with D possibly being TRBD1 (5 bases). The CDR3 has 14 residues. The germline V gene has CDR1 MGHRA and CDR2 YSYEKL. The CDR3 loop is CARSQGVGGYGYTF. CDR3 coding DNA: TGCGCCCGCAGCCAAGGGGTGGGGGGGTATGGCTACACCTTC.

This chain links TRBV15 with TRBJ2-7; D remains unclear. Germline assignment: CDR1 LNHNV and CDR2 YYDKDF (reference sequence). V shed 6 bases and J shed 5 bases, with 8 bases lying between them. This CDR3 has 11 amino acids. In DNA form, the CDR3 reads TGTGCCACCAGTCTGCGTCACGAGCAGTACTTC. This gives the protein CATSLRHEQYF. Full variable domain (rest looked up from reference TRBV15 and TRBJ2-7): DAMVIQNPRYQVTQFGKPVTLSCSQTLNHNVMYWYQQKSSQAPKLLFHYYDKDFNNEADTPDNFQSRRPNTSFCFLDIRSPGLGDTAMYLCATSLRHEQYFGPGTRLTVT.

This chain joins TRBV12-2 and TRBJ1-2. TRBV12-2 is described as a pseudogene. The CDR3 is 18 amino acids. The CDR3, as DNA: TGTGCAAGTCGCTCCAGGGCGGGGAATATGACAGCCCCCTATGGCTACACCTTC. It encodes CASRSRAGNMTAPYGYTF.

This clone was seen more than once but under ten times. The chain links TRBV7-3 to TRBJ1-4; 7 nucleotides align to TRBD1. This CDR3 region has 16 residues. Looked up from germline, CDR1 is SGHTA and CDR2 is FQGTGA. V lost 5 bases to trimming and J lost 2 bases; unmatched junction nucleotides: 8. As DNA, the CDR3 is TGTGCCAGCAGCACGACAGGGCCTTCGACTAATGAAAAACTGTTTTTT. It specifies CASSTTGPSTNEKLFF.

This chain's CDR3 is CASSDPTGGYEQYF. In nucleotides, the CDR3 is TGTGCCAGCAGTGATCCGACAGGGGGCTACGAGCAGTACTTC. The chain combines TRBV25-1 with TRBJ2-7; 9 positions match TRBD1. The CDR3 is 14 amino acids. The germline gives CDR1 MGHDK, CDR2 SYGVNS. Trimming at V came to 3 bases and at J to 3 bases, leaving 3 bases not matched to a gene.

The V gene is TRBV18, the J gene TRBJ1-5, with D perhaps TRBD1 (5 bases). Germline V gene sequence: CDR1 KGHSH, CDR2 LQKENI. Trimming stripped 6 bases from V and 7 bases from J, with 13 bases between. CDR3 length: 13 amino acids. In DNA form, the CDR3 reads TGTGCCAGCTCTCCGGGACTGTCGCAGCCCCAGCATTTT. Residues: CASSPGLSQPQHF.

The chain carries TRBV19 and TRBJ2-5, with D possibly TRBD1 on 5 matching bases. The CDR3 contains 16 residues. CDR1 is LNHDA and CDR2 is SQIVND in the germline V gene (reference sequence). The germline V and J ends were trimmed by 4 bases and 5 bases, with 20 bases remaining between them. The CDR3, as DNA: TGTGCCAGTAGTAAGGGGTCTCAGGTTGGGGCGGAGACCCAGTACTTC. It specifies CASSKGSQVGAETQYF.

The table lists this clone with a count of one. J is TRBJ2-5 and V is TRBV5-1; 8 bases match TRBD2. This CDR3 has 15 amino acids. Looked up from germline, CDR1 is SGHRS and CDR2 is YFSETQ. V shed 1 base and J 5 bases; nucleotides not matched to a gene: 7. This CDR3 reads CASSLSGGAWETQYF. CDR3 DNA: TGCGCCAGCAGCTTGTCCGGGGGGGCCTGGGAGACCCAGTACTTC.

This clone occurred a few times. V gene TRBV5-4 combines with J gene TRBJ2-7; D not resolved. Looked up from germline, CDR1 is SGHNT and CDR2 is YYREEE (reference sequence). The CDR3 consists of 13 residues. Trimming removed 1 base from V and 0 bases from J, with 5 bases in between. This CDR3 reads CASSLSSSYEQYF. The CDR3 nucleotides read TGTGCCAGCAGCTTGAGCTCCTCCTACGAGCAGTACTTC.

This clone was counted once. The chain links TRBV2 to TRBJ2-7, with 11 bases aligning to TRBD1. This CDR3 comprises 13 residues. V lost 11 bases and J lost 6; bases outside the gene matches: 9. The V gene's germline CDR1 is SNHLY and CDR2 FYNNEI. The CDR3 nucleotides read TGTGCCGGAATACGGGACAGGGGGGGCGAGCAGTACTTC. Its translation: CAGIRDRGGEQYF. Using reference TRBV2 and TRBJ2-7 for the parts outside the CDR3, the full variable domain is EPEVTQTPSHQVTQMGQEVILRCVPISNHLYFYWYRQILGQKVEFLVSFYNNEISEKSEIFDDQFSVERPDGSNFTLKIRSTKLEDSAMYFCAGIRDRGGEQYFGPGTRLTVT.

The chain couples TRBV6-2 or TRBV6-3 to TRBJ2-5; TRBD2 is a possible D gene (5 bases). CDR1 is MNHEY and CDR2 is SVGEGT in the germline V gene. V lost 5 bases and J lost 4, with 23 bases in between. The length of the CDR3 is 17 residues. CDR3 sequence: CASSKGPWEHRGETQYF. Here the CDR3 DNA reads TGTGCCAGCAGTAAGGGCCCATGGGAGCACCGAGGAGAGACCCAGTACTTC.

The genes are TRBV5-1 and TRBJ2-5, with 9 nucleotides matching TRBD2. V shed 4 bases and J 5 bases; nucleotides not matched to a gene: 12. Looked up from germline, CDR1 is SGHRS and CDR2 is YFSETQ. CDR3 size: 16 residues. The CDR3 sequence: CASSPQGRGGLETQYF. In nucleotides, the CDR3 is TGCGCCAGCAGCCCCCAGGGGCGGGGGGGCCTGGAGACCCAGTACTTC.

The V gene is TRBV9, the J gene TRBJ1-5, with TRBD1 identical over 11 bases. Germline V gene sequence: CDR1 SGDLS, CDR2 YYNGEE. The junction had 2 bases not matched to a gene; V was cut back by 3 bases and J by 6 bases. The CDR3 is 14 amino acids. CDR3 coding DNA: TGTGCCAGCAGCGCCGGGACAGGGGGTCAGCCCCAGCATTTT. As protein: CASSAGTGGQPQHF.

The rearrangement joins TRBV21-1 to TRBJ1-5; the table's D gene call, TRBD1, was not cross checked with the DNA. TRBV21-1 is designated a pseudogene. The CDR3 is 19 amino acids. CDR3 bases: TGTGCCAGCAGCAAGGGGCCGGTAGAGGGACAAATTAGCAATCAGCCCCAGCATTTT. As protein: CASSKGPVEGQISNQPQHF.

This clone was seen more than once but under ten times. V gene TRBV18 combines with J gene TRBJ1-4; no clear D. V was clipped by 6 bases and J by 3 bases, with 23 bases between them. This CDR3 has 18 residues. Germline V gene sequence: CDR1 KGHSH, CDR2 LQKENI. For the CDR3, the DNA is TGTGCCAGCTCCTCGGGAACGAGAGCGTGGAACCCTAATGAAAAACTGTTTTTT. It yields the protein CASSSGTRAWNPNEKLFF.

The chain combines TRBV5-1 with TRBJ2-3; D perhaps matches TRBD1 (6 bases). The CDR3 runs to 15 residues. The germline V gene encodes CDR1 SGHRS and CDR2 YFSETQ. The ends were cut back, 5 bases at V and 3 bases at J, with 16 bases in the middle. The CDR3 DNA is TGCGCCAGCAGTTCGGTAGGGGGAGTTACAGATACGCAGTATTTT. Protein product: CASSSVGGVTDTQYF.

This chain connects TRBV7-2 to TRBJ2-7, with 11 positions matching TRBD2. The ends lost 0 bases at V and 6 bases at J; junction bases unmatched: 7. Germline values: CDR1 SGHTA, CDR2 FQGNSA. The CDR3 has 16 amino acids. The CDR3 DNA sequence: TGTGCCAGCAGCTTAGCCCCACTAGCGGGGGTGGGCGAGCAGTACTTC. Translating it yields CASSLAPLAGVGEQYF. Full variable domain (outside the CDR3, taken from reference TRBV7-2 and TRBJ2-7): GAGVSQSPSNKVTEKGKDVELRCDPISGHTALYWYRQSLGQGLEFLIYFQGNSAPDKSGLPSDRFSAERTGGSVSTLTIQRTQQEDSAVYLCASSLAPLAGVGEQYFGPGTRLTVT.

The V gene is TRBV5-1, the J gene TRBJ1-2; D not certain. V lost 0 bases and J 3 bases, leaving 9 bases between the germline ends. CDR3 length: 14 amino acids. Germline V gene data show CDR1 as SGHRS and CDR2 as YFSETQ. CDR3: CASSLAGSDYGYTF. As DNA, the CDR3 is TGCGCCAGCAGCTTGGCGGGGAGTGACTATGGCTACACCTTC. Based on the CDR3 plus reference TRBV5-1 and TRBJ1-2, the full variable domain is KAGVTQTPRYLIKTRGQQVTLSCSPISGHRSVSWYQQTPGQGLQFLFEYFSETQRNKGNFPGRFSGRQFSNSRSEMNVSTLELGDSALYLCASSLAGSDYGYTFGSGTRLTVV.

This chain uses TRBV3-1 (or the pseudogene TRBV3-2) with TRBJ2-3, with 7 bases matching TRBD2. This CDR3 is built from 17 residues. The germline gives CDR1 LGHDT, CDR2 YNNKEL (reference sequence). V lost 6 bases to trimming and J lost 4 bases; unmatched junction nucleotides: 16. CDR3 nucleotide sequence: TGTGCCAGCAGGAAGAACATGGGACTAAGCGGTCCAGATACGCAGTATTTT. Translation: CASRKNMGLSGPDTQYF.

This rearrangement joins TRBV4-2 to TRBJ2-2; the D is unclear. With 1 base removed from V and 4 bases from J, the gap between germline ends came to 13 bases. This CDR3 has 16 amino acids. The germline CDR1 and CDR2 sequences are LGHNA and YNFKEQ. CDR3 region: CASSQGSDSLTGELFF. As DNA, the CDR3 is TGTGCCAGCAGCCAAGGTTCAGACTCCCTCACCGGGGAGCTGTTTTTT.

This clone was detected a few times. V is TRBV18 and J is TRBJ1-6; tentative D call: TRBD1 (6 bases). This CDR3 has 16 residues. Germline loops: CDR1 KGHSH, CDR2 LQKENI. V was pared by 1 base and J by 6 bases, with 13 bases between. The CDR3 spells CASSPLPGAGNSPLHF. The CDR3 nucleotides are TGTGCCAGCTCACCACTACCAGGGGCGGGTAATTCACCCCTCCACTTT.

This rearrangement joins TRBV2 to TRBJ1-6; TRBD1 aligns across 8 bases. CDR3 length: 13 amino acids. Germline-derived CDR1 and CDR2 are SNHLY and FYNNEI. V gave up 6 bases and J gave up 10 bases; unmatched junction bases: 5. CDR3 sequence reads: CASRGTGGSPLHF. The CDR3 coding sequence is TGTGCCAGCAGAGGGACAGGAGGCTCACCCCTCCACTTT.